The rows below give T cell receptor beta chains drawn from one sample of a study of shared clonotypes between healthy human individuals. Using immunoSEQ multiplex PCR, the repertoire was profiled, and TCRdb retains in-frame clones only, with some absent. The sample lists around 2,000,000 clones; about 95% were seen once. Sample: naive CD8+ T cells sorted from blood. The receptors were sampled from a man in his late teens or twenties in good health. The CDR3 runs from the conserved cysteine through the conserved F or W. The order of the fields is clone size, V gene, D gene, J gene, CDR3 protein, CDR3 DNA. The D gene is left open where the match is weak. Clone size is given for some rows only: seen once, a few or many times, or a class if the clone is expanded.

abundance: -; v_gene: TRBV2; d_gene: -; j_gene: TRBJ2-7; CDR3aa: CASSETPEQYF; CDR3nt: TGTGCCAGCAGTGAGACTCCAGAGCAGTACTTC
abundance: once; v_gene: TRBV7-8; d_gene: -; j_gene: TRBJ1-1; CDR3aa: CASSTPTGNTEAFF; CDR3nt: TGTGCCAGCAGCACCCCGACGGGGAACACTGAAGCTTTCTTT
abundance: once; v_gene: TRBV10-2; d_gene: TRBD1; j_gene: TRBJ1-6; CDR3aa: CASGGTDNSPLHF; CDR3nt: TGCGCCAGCGGCGGGACAGATAATTCACCCCTCCACTTT
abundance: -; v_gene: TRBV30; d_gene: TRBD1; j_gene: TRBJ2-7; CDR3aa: CAWRTGSSYEQYF; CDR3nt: TGTGCCTGGCGGACAGGGAGCTCCTACGAGCAGTACTTC
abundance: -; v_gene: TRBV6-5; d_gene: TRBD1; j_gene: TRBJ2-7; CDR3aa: CASSFGTGTYEQYF; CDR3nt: TGTGCCAGCAGTTTCGGGACAGGGACCTACGAGCAGTACTTC
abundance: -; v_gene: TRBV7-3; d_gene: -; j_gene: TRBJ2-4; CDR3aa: CASSLRRGLAKNIQYF; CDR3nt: TGTGCCAGCAGCTTAAGACGGGGGCTAGCCAAAAACATTCAGTACTTC
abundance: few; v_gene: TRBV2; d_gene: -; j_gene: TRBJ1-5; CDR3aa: CASSDQGEDSNQPQHF; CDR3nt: TGTGCCAGCAGTGATCAAGGGGAGGATAGCAATCAGCCCCAGCATTTT
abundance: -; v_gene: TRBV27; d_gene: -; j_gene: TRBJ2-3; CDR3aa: CASSLSPGETSTDTQYF; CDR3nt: TGTGCCAGCAGTTTATCTCCGGGGGAAACTAGCACAGATACGCAGTATTTT
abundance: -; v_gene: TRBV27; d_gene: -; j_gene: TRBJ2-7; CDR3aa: CASLPFWGESYEQYF; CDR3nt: TGTGCCAGCCTCCCCTTCTGGGGGGAATCCTACGAGCAGTACTTC
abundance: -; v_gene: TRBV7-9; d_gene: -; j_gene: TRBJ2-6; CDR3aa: CASSAIGESGANVLTF; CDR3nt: TGTGCCAGCAGTGCGATCGGGGAGTCTGGGGCCAACGTCCTGACTTTC
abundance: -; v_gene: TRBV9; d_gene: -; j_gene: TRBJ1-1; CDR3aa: CASSAPNRVEAFF; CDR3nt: TGTGCCAGCAGCGCCCCAAACAGGGTCGAAGCTTTCTTT
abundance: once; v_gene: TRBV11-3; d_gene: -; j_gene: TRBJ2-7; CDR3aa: CASSLWQGYEQYF; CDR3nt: TGTGCCAGCAGCTTGTGGCAGGGCTACGAGCAGTACTTC
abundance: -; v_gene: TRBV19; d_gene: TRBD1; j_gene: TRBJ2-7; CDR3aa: CASSKPGTGFYEQYF; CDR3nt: TGTGCCAGTAGTAAGCCCGGGACAGGGTTCTACGAGCAGTACTTC
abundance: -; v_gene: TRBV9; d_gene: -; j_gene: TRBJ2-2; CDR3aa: CASSVSGLPINTGELFF; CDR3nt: TGTGCCAGCAGCGTATCGGGACTCCCTATCAACACCGGGGAGCTGTTTTTT
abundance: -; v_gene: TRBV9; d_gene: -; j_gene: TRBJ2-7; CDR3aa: CASSVARTGGADEQYF; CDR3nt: TGTGCCAGCAGCGTAGCTAGGACTGGGGGGGCGGACGAGCAGTACTTC
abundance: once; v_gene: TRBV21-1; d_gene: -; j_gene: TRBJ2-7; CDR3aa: CASSGGTETYYEQYF; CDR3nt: TGTGCCAGCAGCGGTGGGACAGAGACTTACTACGAGCAGTACTTC
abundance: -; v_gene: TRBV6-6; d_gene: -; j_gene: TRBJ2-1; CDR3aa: CASSYPGGEQFF; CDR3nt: TGTGCCAGCAGTTACCCTGGCGGTGAGCAGTTCTTC
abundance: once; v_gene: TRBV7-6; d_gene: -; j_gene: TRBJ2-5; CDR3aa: CASSLYAGEETQYF; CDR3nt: TGTGCCAGCAGCTTGTACGCGGGCGAAGAGACCCAGTACTTC
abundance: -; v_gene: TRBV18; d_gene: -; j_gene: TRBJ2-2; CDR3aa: CASSPKEGTGELFF; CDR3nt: TGTGCCAGCTCACCAAAAGAAGGAACCGGGGAGCTGTTTTTT
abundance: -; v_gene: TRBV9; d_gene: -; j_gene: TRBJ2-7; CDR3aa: CASSPTPDSSYEQYF; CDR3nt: TGTGCCAGCAGCCCTACCCCGGACAGTTCTTACGAGCAGTACTTC
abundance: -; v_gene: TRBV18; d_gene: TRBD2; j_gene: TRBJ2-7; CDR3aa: CASSAEIAGSYEQYF; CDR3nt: TGTGCCAGCTCAGCGGAGATAGCGGGATCTTACGAGCAGTACTTC
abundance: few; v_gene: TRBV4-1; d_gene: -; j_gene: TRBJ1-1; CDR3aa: CASSLQPPNEAFF; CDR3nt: TGCGCCAGCAGCCTTCAGCCGCCGAATGAAGCTTTCTTT
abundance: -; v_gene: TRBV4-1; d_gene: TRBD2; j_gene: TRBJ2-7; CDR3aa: CASSQDGTSGDYEQYF; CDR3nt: TGCGCCAGCAGCCAAGACGGGACTAGCGGGGACTACGAGCAGTACTTC
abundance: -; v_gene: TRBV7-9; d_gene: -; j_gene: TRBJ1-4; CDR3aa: CASSPPGVGEKLFF; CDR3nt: TGTGCCAGCAGCCCCCCGGGGGTCGGGGAAAAACTGTTTTTT
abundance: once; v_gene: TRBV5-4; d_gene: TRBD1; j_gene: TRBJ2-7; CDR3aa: CASTIGGGQGAHEQYF; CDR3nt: TGTGCCAGCACCATTGGGGGGGGACAGGGGGCACACGAGCAGTACTTC
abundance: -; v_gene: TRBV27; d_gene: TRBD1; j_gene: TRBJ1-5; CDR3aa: CASRTGFDSNQPQHF; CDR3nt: TGTGCCAGCCGGACAGGGTTTGATAGCAATCAGCCCCAGCATTTT
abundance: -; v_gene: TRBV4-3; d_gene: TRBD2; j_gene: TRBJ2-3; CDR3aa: CASSQVVAGGDTQYF; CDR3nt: TGCGCCAGCAGCCAAGTAGTAGCGGGGGGAGATACGCAGTATTTT
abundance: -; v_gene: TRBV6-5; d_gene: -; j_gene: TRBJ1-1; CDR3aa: CASRARGGTEAFF; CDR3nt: TGTGCCAGCAGAGCGCGAGGGGGGACTGAAGCTTTCTTT
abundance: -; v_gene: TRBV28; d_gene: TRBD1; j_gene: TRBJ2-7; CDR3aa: CASSLPAMGDREFYEQYF; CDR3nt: TGTGCCAGCAGCCTCCCAGCGATGGGGGACAGGGAATTCTACGAGCAGTACTTC
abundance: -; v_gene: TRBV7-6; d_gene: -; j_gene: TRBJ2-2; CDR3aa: CASSGDTGELFF; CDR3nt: TGTGCCAGCAGCGGCGACACCGGGGAGCTGTTTTTT